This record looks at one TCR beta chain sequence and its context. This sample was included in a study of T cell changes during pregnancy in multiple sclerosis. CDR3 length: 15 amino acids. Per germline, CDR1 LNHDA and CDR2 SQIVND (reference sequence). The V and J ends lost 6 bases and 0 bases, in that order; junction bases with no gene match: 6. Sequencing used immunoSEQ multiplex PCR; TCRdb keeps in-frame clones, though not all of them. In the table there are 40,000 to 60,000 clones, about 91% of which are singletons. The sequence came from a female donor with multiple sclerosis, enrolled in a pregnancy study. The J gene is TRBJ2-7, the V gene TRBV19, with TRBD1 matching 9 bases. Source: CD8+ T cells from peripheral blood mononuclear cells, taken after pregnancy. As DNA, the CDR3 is TGTGCCAGTAGCTGGACAGGGGACAGCTCCTACGAGCAGTACTTC. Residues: CASSWTGDSSYEQYF.